This T cell receptor beta chain was sequenced for a study of shared clonotypes between healthy human individuals (dated by TCRdb to 2020 to 2021). Turning to the overall study: A couple of women and a few men aged 18 to 49 years were included in the cohort. To estimate repertoire size and how much clonotype sharing occurs between individuals, the study deeply sequenced the blood TCR repertoires of five healthy adults. Per donor, leukapheresis produced somewhere between about 0.94 and 8.9 billion PBMCs. Libraries were prepared and TCR repertoires were sequenced by different laboratories using diverse techniques, in order to increase sequencing depth and limit assay-specific biases. Per donor, three plates each were used for CD4 naive and CD4 memory, two for CD8 naive, and one for CD8 memory.

Donors were healthy HIV-negative adults with no recently reported acute infections or vaccinations. All donors were Caucasian adults living in Nashville, Tennessee, USA. Magnetic negative selection was used to enrich CD4+ T cells, after which naive cells were positively selected on CD45RA and the negative fraction became the memory subset. Blood was collected by leukapheresis, and PBMCs were isolated by Ficoll-Histopaque density gradient centrifugation and then cryopreserved in liquid nitrogen vapor phase. Analytical flow cytometry was used to check the purity and quantity of each magnetically sorted T cell population. Genomic DNA was isolated from each sorted fraction and quantified by UV absorbance on a Nanodrop 2000c. Sequences SGHRS (CDR1) and YFSETQ (CDR2) are obtained from the germline V gene. Trimming removed 4 bases from V and 6 bases from J, leaving 10 bases between the germline ends. The CDR3 sequence holds 13 residues, the cysteine and phenylalanine included. The CDR3 DNA has 39 bases and is translated from base 1.

Of note for this clone: The antigen this receptor binds is unknown. Per-nucleotide qualities are absent, and no much larger clonotype sits a single base away. The sample has other DNA sequences that encode this CDR3 too.

Using the deep immunoSEQ assay, TCR CDR3 regions were amplified from genomic DNA by multiplex PCR. For each cell subset, the extracted genomic DNA was distributed evenly across all wells of several immunoSEQ 96-well plates, and each plate served as one replicate. Each replicate PCR for sorted subsets received roughly 0.2 ug genomic DNA, equal to roughly 33,000 T cell genomes. Purified libraries were quantified with a Qubit 3.0 fluorometer, sized on a Bioanalyzer 2100, and re-quantified with the KAPA Library Quantification kit. Every immunoSEQ 96-well plate was sequenced on a separate single-read 150-cycle Illumina NextSeq 550 flow cell. In the source study's methods: Because only junctional sequences without quality scores were contained in the immunoSEQ output, filtering matching that applied to full-length reads could not be performed. To assign V/J genes and CDR3, sequences were annotated using PyIR, a Python wrapper for IgBLAST v1.9, with IMGT germline references. Reads were filtered out if the reads had weak V/J assignments (E-value above 1e-6), no CDR3, stop codons, out-of-frame junctions, or ambiguous translated residues. V3J clonotypes were defined as sequences sharing the same inferred V gene, J gene, and CDR3 amino acid sequence. Percentage overlap between repertoires was computed as shared unique clonotypes divided by the size of the smaller repertoire. RTK rarefaction, the Chao1 estimator, and Recon v2.1 estimates of unobserved clonotypes were used to assess repertoire richness. For all TCRbeta clonotypes obtained by the gDNA method from four donors, generation probabilities were computed with OLGA. TCRdb took over this immuneACCESS table, retaining in-frame rearrangements with V and J assigned. Such tables are incomplete; in checked studies, under half of the missing clones stem from an unresolved V gene, and the remainder is unexplained. That table furnishes V, J and clone size, whereas the DNA furnished D and trimming. Across this sample there are around 700,000 clones, with approximately 75% seen only once. The ten most abundant clones make up approximately 1.8% of the sample.

Beyond this particular receptor, the publication reports: Pairwise subsampling indicated that sequencing depth was expected to affect the degree of clonotype sharing among donors. When a few donors were compared, the shared fraction of clonotypes was around 4.6% for naive CD4, around 3.6% for naive CD8, more than 2% for memory CD4, and 0.35% to 0.5% for memory CD8. Sampling was restricted to blood, and TCR repertoires in tissues likely differ from the TCR repertoires found in blood. Compared with non-shared clonotypes, clonotypes shared by all four sorted-subset donors had higher generation probabilities. Because the study included only a small number of donors, the genetic and exposure-history diversity represented was limited. Rarefaction of sorted-subset datasets indicated incomplete sequencing despite the large sequencing depth. Naive subsets generally had larger estimated clonotype richness than memory subsets.

This sequence originates from a woman in her 30s in good health. The V and J segments used are TRBV5-1 and TRBJ1-4; no D gene can be assigned with confidence. Sequencing was carried out using memory CD4+ T cells sorted from blood. The cell subset or site label corresponds to: CD45RA-negative fraction. The base sequence is TGCGCCAGCAGCGGCGGTGGGGATGAAAAACTGTTTTTT. This encodes CASSGGGDEKLFF.